This T cell receptor (beta chain) was profiled in a study of shared clonotypes between healthy human individuals. The wider study: The donor group consisted of two women and a few men, aged 18 to 49.

Produced via immunoSEQ multiplex PCR; TCRdb's table is partial and in-frame only. The table lists under 1,100,000 clones, approximately 80% of them singletons, with 0.6% to 0.7% in the top ten. CDR3 length: 16 amino acids. With V trimmed by 0 bases and J by 4 bases, 3 bases remained unmatched. Germline values: CDR1 LNHDA, CDR2 SQIVND (reference sequence). The chain employs TRBV19 and TRBJ2-7; 13 positions agree with TRBD2. Material for sequencing was memory CD4+ T cells from PBMCs. The subset here: CD45RA-negative fraction. This TCR derives from a man between 18 and 35 years old in good health. Some clones in this sample may be carry-over from other donors' samples. CDR3 in amino acids: CASSIDGTSGIYEQYF. As DNA, the CDR3 is TGTGCCAGTAGTATAGACGGGACTAGCGGGATATACGAGCAGTACTTC.